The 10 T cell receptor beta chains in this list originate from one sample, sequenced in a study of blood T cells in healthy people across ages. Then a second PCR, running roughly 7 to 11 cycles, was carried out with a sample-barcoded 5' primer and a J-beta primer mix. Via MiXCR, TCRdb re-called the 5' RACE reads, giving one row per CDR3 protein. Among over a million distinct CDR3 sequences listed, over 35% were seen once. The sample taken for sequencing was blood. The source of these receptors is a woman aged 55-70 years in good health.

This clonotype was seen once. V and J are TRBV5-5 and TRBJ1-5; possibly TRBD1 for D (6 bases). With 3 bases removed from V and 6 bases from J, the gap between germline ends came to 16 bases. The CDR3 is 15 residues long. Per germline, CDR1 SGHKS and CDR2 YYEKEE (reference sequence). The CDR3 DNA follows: TGTGCCAGCAGCTCCACTCCGACAGGAGGTCAGCCCCAGCATTTT. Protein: CASSSTPTGGQPQHF.

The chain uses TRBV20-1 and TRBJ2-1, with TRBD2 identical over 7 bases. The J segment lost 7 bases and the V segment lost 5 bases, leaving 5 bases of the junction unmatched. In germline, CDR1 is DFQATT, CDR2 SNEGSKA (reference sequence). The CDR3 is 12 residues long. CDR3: CSASGGFNEQFF. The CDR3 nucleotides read TGCAGTGCTTCGGGGGGTTTTAATGAGCAGTTCTTC.

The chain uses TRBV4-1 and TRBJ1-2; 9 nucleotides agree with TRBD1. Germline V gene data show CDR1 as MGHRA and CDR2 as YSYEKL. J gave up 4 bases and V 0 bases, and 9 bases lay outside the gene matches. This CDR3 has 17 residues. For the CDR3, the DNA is TGCGCCAGCAGCCAAGACCCGAACAGGGGGCCTATCTATGGCTACACCTTC. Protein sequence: CASSQDPNRGPIYGYTF.

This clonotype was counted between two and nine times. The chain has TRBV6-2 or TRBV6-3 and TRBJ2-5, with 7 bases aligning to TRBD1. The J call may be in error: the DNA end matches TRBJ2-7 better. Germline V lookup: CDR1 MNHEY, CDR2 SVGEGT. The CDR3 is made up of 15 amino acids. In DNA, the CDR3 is TGTGCCAGCAGCCGTCGAAAGGGGGCTTCGGGCGAGCAGTACTTC. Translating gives CASSRRKGASGEQYF.

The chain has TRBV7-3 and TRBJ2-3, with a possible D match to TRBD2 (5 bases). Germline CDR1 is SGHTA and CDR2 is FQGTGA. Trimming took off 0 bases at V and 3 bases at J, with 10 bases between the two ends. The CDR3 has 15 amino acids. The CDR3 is CASSLTLLETDTQYF. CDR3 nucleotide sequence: TGTGCCAGCAGCTTAACGTTACTAGAGACAGATACGCAGTATTTT.

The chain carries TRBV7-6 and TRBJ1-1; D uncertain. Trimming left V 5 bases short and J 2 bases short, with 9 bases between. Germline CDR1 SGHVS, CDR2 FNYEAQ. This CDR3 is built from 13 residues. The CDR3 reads CASSVPPNTEAFF. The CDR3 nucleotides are TGTGCCAGCAGCGTACCGCCTAACACTGAAGCTTTCTTT.

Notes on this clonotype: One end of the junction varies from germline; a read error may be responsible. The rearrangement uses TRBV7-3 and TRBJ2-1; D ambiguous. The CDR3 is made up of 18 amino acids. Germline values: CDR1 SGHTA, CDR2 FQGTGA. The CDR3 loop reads CASSPTLSRAETYKEQFF. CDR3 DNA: TGTGCCAGCAGCCCCACCTTGTCAAGGGCGGAAACCTACAAGGAGCAGTTCTTC.

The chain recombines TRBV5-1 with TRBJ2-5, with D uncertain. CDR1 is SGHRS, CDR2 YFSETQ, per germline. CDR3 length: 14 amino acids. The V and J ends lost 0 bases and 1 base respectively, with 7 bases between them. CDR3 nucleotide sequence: TGCGCCAGCAGCTTGGGACGGATCCAAGAGACCCAGTACTTC. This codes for CASSLGRIQETQYF.

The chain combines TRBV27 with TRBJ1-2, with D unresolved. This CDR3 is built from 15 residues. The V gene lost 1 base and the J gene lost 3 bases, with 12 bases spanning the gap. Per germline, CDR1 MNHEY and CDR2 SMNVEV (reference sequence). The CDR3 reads CASSLFPSGDYGYTF. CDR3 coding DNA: TGTGCCAGCAGTTTATTCCCCTCCGGGGACTATGGCTACACCTTC.

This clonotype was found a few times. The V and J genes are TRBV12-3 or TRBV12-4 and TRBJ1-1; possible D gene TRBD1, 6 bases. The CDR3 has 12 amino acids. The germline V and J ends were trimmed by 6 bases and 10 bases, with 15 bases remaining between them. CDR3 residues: CASSTRRGRAFF. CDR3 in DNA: TGTGCCAGCAGCACTCGCCGGGGGCGAGCTTTCTTT.